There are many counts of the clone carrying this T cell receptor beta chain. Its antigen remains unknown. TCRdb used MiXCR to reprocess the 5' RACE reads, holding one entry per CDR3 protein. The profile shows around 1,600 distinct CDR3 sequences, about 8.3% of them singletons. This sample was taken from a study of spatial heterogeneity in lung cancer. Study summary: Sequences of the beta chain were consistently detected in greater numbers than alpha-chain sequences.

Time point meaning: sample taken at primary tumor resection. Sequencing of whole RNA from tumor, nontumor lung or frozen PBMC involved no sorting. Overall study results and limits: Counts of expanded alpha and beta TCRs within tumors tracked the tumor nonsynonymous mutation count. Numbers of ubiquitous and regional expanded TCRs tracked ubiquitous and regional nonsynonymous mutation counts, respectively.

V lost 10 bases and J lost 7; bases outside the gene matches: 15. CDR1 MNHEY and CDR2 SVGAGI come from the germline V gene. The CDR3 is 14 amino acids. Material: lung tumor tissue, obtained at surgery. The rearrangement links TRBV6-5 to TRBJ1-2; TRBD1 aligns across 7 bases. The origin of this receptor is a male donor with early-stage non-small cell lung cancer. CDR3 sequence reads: CAIRARQGSRGYTF. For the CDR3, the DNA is TGTGCCATCCGCGCTCGACAGGGATCACGTGGCTACACCTTC.